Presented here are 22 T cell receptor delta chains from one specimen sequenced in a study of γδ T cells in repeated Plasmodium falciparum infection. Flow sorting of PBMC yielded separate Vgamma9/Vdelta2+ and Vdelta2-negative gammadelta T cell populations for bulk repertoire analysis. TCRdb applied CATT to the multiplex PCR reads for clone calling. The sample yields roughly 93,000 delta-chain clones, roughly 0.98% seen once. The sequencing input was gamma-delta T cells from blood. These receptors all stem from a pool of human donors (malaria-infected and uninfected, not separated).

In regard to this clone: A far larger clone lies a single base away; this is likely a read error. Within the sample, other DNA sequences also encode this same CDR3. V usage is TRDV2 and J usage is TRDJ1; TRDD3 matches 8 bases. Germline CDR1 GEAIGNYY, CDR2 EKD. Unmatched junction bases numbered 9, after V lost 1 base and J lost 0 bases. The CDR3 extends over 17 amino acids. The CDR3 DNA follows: TGTGCCTGTGACACGGTCTCCGGGATACGAAACACCGATAAACTCATCTTT. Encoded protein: CACDTVSGIRNTDKLIF.

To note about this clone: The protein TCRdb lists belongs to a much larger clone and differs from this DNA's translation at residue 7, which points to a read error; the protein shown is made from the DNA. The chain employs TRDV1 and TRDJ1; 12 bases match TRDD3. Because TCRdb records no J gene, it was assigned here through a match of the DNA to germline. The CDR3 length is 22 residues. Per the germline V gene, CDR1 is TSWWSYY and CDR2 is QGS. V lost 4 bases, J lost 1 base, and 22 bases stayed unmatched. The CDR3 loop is CALGGHPPNSLGDTVVTDKLIF. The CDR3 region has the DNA TGTGCTCTTGGGGGCCACCCTCCTAATAGTCTGGGGGATACGGTGGTCACCGATAAACTCATCTTT.

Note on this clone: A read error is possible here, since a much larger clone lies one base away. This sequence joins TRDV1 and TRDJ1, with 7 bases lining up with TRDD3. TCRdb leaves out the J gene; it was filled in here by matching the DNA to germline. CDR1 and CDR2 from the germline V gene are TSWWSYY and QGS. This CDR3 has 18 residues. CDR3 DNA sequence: TGTGCCCTTGGGGTTCTCTACGCTACTGGGGACTACACCGATAAACTCATCTTT. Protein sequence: CALGVLYATGDYTDKLIF.

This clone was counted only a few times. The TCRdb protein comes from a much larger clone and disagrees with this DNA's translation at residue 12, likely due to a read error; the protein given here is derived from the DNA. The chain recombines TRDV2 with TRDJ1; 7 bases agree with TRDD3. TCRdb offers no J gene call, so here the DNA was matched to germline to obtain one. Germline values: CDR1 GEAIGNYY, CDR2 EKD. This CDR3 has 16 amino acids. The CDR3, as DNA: TGTGCCTGTGACACGCGGTGGGGGACCTACACCGGTAAACTCATCTTT. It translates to CACDTRWGTYTGKLIF.

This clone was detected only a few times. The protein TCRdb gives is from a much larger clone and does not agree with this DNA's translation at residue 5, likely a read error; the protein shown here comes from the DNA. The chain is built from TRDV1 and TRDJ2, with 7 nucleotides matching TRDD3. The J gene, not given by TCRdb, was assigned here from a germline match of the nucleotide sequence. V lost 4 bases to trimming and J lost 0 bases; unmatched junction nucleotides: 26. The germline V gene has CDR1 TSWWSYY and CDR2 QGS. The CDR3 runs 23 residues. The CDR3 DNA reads TGTGCTCTTGGGGGAAATCCATTAACTTACTGGGGACCAGGGGGGCCTTTGACAGCACAACTCTTCTTT. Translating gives CALGGNPLTYWGPGGPLTAQLFF.

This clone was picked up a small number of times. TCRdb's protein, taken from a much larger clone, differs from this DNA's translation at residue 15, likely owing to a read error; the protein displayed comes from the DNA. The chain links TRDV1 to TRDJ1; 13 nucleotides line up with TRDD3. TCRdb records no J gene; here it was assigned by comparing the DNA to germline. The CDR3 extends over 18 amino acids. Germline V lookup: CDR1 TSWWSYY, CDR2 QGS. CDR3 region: CALGDSAFHTGGYDRLIF. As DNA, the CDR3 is TGTGCTCTTGGGGACTCAGCCTTCCATACTGGGGGATACGATAGACTCATCTTT.

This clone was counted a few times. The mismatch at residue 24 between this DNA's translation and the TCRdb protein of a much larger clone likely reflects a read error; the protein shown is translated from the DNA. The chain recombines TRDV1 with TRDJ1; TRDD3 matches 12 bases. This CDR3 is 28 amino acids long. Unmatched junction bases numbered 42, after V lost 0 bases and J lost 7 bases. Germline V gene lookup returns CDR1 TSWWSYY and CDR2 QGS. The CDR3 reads CALGELGPTTYWGIPRNLLNPRAGKLIF. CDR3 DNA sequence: TGTGCTCTTGGGGAACTAGGGCCTACTACCTACTGGGGGATACCCCGTAATCTGCTAAATCCGAGGGCCGGTAAACTCATCTTT.

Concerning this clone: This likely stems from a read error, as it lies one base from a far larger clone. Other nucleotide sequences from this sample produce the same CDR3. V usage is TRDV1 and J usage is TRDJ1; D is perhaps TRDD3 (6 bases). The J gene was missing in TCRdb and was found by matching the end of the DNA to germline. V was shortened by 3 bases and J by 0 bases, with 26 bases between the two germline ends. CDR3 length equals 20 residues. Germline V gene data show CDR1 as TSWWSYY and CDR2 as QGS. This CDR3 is CALGELLWGTSLKYTDKLIF. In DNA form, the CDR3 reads TGTGCTCTTGGGGAGTTACTCTGGGGAACGAGTTTAAAGTACACCGATAAACTCATCTTT.

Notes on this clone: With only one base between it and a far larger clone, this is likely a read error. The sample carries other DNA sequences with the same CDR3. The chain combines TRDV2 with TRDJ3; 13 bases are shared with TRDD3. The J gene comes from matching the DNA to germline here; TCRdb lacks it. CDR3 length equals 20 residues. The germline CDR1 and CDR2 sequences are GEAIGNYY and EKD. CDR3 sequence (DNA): TGCGCCTGTGACACCGGAAACTGGGGGATACGCGCCTGGGACACCCGACAGATGTTTTTC. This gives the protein CACDTGNWGIRAWDTRQMFF.

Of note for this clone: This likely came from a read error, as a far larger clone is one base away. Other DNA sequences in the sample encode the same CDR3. In DNA, the CDR3 is TGTGCTCTCGGGGAATTTCATTTCCTTCGTACTGGGGGATGGGTGGCCCTGATCTTT. Its translation is CALGEFHFLRTGGWVALIF. J is TRDJ4 and V is TRDV1; 10 bases agree with TRDD3. This CDR3 is 19 amino acids long. CDR1 and CDR2 (germline): TSWWSYY, QGS.

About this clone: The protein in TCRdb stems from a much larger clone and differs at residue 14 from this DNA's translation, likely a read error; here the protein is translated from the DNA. CDR3 DNA sequence: TGTGCTCTTGGGGAGCTTGTACTGGGATGGTACACCGATGAACTCATCTTT. Translated: CALGELVLGWYTDELIF. This chain uses TRDV1 with TRDJ1; TRDD3 is a possible D gene (6 bases). Assignment of the J gene here rests on matching the DNA to germline, because TCRdb gives none. The CDR3 spans 17 residues. Germline V gives CDR1 TSWWSYY, CDR2 QGS.

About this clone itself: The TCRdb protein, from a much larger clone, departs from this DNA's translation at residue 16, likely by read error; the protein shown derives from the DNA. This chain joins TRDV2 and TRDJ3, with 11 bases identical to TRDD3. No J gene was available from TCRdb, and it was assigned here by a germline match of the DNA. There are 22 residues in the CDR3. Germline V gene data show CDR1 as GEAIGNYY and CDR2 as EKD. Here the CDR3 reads CACDTAFGLGDRDTWNTRQMFF. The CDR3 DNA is TGTGCCTGTGACACCGCCTTTGGACTGGGGGATAGAGACACCTGGAACACCCGACAGATGTTTTTC.

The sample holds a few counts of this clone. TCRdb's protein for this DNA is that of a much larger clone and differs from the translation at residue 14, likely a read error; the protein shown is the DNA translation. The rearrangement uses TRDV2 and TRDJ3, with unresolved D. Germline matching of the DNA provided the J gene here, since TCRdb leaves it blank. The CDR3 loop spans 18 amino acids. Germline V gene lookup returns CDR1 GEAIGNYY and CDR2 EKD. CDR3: CACDTVTPGARDTQQMFF. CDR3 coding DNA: TGTGCCTGTGACACCGTCACGCCAGGGGCCAGGGACACCCAACAGATGTTTTTC.

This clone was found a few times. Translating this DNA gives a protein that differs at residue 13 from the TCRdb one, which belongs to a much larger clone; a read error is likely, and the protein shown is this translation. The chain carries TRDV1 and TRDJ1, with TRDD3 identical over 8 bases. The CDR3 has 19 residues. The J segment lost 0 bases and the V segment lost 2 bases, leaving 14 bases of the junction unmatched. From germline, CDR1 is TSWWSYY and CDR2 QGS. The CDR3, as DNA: TGTGCTCTTGGGGAAAAAAGGAAAGGTTACTGGGGGGACACCGATAAACTCATCTTT. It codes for CALGEKRKGYWGDTDKLIF.

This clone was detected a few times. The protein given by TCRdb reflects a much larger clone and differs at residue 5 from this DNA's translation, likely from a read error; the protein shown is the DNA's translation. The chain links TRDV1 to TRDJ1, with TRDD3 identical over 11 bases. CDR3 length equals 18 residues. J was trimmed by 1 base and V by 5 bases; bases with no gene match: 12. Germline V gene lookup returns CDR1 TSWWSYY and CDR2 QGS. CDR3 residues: CALGQRGFGGYATDKLIF. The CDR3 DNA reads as TGTGCTCTTGGGCAAAGGGGCTTTGGGGGATACGCCACCGATAAACTCATCTTT.

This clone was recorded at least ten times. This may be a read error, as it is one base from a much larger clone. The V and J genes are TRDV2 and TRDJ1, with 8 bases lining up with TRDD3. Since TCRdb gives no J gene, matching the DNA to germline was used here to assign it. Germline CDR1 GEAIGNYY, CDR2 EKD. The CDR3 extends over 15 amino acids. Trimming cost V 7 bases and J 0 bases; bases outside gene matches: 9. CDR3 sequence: CACVGLGENTDKLIF. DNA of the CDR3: TGTGCCTGCGTGGGCCTGGGGGAAAACACCGATAAACTCATCTTT.

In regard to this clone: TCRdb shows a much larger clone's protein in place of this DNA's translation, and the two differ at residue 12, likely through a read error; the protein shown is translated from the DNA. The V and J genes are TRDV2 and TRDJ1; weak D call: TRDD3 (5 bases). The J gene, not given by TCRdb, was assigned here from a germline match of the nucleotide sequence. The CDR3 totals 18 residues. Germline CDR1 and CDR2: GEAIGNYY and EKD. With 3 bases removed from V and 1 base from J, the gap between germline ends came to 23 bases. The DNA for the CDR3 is TGTGCCTGTGACTCCTTGTATTCCGAAGGGATTTGCACCGATAAACTCATCTTT. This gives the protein CACDSLYSEGICTDKLIF.

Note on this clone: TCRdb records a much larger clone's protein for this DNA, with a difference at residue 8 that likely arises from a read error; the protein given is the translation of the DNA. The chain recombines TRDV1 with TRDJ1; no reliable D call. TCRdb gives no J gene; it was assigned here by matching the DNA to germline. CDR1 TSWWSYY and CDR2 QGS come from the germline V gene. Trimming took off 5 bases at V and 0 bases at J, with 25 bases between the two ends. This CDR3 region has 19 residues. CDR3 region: CALGYYYQSLLSYTDKLIF. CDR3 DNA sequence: TGTGCTCTTGGGTACTACTATCAGTCTTTGCTCTCGTACACCGATAAACTCATCTTT.

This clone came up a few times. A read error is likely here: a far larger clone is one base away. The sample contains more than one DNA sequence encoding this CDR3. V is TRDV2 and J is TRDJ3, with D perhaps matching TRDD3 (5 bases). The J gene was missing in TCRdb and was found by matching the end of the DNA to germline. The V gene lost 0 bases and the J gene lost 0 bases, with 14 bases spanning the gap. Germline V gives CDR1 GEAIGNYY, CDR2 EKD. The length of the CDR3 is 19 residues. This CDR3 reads CACDTVLGKHSWDTRQMFF. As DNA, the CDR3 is TGTGCCTGTGACACCGTATTGGGGAAACACTCCTGGGACACCCGACAGATGTTTTTC.

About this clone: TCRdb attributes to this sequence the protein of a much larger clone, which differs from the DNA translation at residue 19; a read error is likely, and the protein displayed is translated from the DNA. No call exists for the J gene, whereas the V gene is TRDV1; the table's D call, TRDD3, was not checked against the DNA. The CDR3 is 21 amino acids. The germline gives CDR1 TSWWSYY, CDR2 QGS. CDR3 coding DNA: TGTGCTCTTGGGGAGGGGGCCCCCTCGTGGTACTGGGGGACATCGCAGGGTAAACCCATCTTT. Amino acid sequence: CALGEGAPSWYWGTSQGKPIF.

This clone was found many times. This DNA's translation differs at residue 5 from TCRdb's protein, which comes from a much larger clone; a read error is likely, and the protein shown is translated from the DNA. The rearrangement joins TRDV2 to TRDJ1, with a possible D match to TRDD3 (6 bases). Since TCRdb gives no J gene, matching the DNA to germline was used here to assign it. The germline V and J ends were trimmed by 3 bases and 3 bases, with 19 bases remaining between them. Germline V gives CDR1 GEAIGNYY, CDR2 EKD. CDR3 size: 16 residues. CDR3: CACDAGIRGNSDKLIF. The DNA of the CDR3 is TGTGCCTGTGACGCCGGAATAAGGGGGAACTCCGATAAACTCATCTTT.

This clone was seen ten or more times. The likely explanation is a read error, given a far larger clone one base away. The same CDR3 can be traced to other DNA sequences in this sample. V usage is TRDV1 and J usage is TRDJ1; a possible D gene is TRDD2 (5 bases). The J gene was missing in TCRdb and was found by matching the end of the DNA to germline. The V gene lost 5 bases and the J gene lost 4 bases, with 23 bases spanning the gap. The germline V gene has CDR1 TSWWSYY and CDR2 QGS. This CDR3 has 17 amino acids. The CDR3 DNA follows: TGTGCTCTTGGGCTATTCCCTACAGGGCGTACGAACGATAAACTCATCTTT. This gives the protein CALGLFPTGRTNDKLIF.